This TCR beta chain derives from a study of CD8 T cells in Susac syndrome. After extraction with the RNeasy kit, about 0.5 to 1 ug of the RNA was reverse transcribed using random hexamers. MiXCR was run by TCRdb on the immunoSEQ multiplex PCR reads, yielding one entry per CDR3 protein. This table holds tens of thousands of distinct CDR3 sequences, about 94% found once. CDR3 length equals 14 residues. Germline V lookup: CDR1 SEHNR, CDR2 FQNEAQ (reference sequence). V lost 5 bases and J lost 6, with 15 bases in between. As regards this clonotype: Its matching antigen is unknown.

Sequencing targeted TCR beta in T cells from blood (CD8+ and CD4+). TEMRA cells were enriched by FACS, and CD4+ and CD8+ T cells were negatively isolated. Study conclusions and caveats: Individuals included in the TCR sequencing and HLA analysis were acknowledged by the study to be relatively few in number.

The sequence was collected from a human donor with multiple sclerosis. Sequenced input: CD8+ T cells from PBMCs. This chain uses TRBV7-9 with TRBJ2-3; no reliable D call. CDR3 nucleotide sequence: TGTGCCAGCAGCCTCCCCGTCCAAGCGGATACGCAGTATTTT. Translated: CASSLPVQADTQYF.